Following are 26 T cell receptor beta chains from one sample sequenced in a study of PD-L1 blockade in urothelial cancer. Sequencing used immunoSEQ multiplex PCR; TCRdb keeps in-frame clones, though not all of them. The table shows 50,000 or so clones, with around 82% occurring only once. The material sequenced was PBMCs, taken around atezolizumab (anti-PD-L1) treatment. The receptors stem from a man between 35 and 55 years old with urothelial cancer.

The chain employs TRBV4-3 and TRBJ1-2, with D possibly TRBD1 on 5 matching bases. Trimming cost V 0 bases and J 4 bases, with 15 bases left between them. CDR1 is LGHNA, CDR2 YSLEER, per germline. This CDR3 is built from 16 residues. CDR3 amino acids: CASSQEEGPLGYGYTF. CDR3 coding DNA: TGCGCCAGCAGCCAAGAGGAGGGGCCTCTTGGCTATGGCTACACCTTC.

The chain joins TRBV28 to TRBJ2-1; perhaps TRBD2 as D (5 bases). The CDR3 runs to 13 residues. Germline CDR1 MDHEN, CDR2 SYDVKM. The V gene lost 3 bases and the J gene lost 9 bases, with 12 bases spanning the gap. The CDR3 DNA reads TGTGCCAGCAGTTTGCCAGGCCGGGGTGAGCAGTTCTTC. It yields the protein CASSLPGRGEQFF.

The gene calls are TRBV5-1 and TRBJ2-7; perhaps TRBD2 as D (5 bases). V shed 2 bases and J shed 6 bases, with 12 bases lying between them. CDR1 and CDR2 (germline): SGHRS, YFSETQ. CDR3 length: 13 amino acids. The chain's CDR3 is CASSLGLRSEQYF. The CDR3 bases are TGCGCCAGCAGCTTAGGACTCCGCTCCGAGCAGTACTTC.

This clone was observed a few times. This rearrangement joins TRBV19 to TRBJ2-1, with a tentative D call TRBD2 (6 bases). CDR1 is LNHDA, CDR2 SQIVND, per germline (reference sequence). Trimming left V 0 bases short and J 15 bases short, with 15 bases between. The CDR3 spans 13 residues. CDR3 amino acids: CASSIEVGGMGFF. The CDR3 region has the DNA TGTGCCAGTAGTATAGAGGTGGGCGGGATGGGGTTCTTC. Supplemented by reference TRBV19 and TRBJ2-1, the full variable domain reads DGGITQSPKYLFRKEGQNVTLSCEQNLNHDAMYWYRQDPGQGLRLIYYSQIVNDFQKGDIAEGYSVSREKKESFPLTVTSAQKNPTAFYLCASSIEVGGMGFFGPGTRLTVL.

The chain combines TRBV10-1 with TRBJ2-1; a weak D match, TRBD1 (6 bases). CDR3 length: 16 amino acids. In germline, CDR1 is WNHNN, CDR2 SYGVQD (reference sequence). The germline V and J ends were trimmed by 0 bases and 3 bases, with 12 bases remaining between them. In DNA, the CDR3 is TGCGCCAGCAGTGAGTCAGGAGGCAGGGGCTACAATGAGCAGTTCTTC. This sequence encodes CASSESGGRGYNEQFF.

The J gene is TRBJ1-1, the V gene TRBV4-1; the D gene is possibly TRBD1 (5 bases). Deletions cut 0 bases from V and 10 bases from J, with 33 bases between. This CDR3 has 20 residues. Per germline, CDR1 MGHRA and CDR2 YSYEKL. The CDR3, as DNA: TGCGCCAGCAGCCAAGATCGTAAGGAGGGGCAGATCACGATGTGGGCTGGAGCTTTCTTT. Protein product: CASSQDRKEGQITMWAGAFF.

This chain uses TRBV5-5 with TRBJ1-2; no firm D call. Trimming shortened V by 0 bases and J by 5 bases, and 8 bases separated the two germline ends. The CDR3 length is 13 residues. CDR1 and CDR2 (germline): SGHKS, YYEKEE (reference sequence). CDR3 sequence reads: CASSLAPGYGYTF. CDR3 in DNA: TGTGCCAGCAGCTTGGCCCCGGGTTATGGCTACACCTTC.

Remarks on this clone: The DNA is left out, because the CDR3 cannot be placed on it with certainty; the CDR3 is given as TCRdb lists it. The chain joins TRBV21-1 to TRBJ2-7; the table gives TRBD1 as D, unverified against the DNA. TRBV21-1 is labeled a pseudogene. The CDR3 length equals 18 residues, ends included. The CDR3 here is CASSKVGRGSMLFYEQYF.

The V and J genes are TRBV7-8 and TRBJ1-5, with a possible D match to TRBD1 (5 bases). Germline V gene sequence: CDR1 SGHVS, CDR2 FQNEAQ. V was trimmed by 6 bases and J by 4 bases, leaving 10 bases between them. The CDR3 covers 13 residues. Here the CDR3 reads CASSRDFNQPQHF. The CDR3 region has the DNA TGTGCCAGCAGTCGGGACTTTAATCAGCCCCAGCATTTT.

V gene TRBV5-4 combines with J gene TRBJ2-5, with D possibly matching TRBD2 (5 bases). The germline V gene encodes CDR1 SGHNT and CDR2 YYREEE (reference sequence). Trimming left V 4 bases short and J 4 bases short, with 17 bases between. This CDR3 spans 15 amino acids. The CDR3 reads CASSTPSSRRETQYF. For the CDR3, the DNA is TGTGCCAGCAGCACACCTAGCAGTCGGAGAGAGACCCAGTACTTC. The entire variable domain, with the rest obtained from reference TRBV5-4 and TRBJ2-5, is as follows: ETGVTQSPTHLIKTRGQQVTLRCSSQSGHNTVSWYQQALGQGPQFIFQYYREEENGRGNFPPRFSGLQFPNYSSELNVNALELDDSALYLCASSTPSSRRETQYFGPGTRLLVL.

This clone was observed a handful of times. The gene calls are TRBV19 and TRBJ1-4; 7 bases are a match to TRBD1. The trim removed 5 bases at V and 4 bases at J, leaving 7 bases unmatched. This CDR3 has 15 amino acids. Germline lookup yields CDR1 LNHDA and CDR2 SQIVND (reference sequence). CDR3 nucleotides: TGTGCCAGTAGTGCGATGGCAGGGGGTAATGAAAAACTGTTTTTT. Its translation is CASSAMAGGNEKLFF. Using reference TRBV19 and TRBJ1-4 for the parts outside the CDR3, the full variable domain is DGGITQSPKYLFRKEGQNVTLSCEQNLNHDAMYWYRQDPGQGLRLIYYSQIVNDFQKGDIAEGYSVSREKKESFPLTVTSAQKNPTAFYLCASSAMAGGNEKLFFGSGTQLSVL.

The chain couples TRBV7-3 to TRBJ2-2; no firm D call. The CDR3 length is 14 residues. V was trimmed by 5 bases and J by 5 bases, leaving 12 bases between them. Germline V lookup: CDR1 SGHTA, CDR2 FQGTGA. The CDR3 DNA follows: TGTGCCAGCAGCCAACCGTCTAGAACCGGGGAGCTGTTTTTT. Encoded protein: CASSQPSRTGELFF.

This clone was seen only a few times. The chain combines TRBV20-1 with TRBJ2-1; D is unresolved. CDR1 DFQATT and CDR2 SNEGSKA come from the germline V gene (reference sequence). Trimming removed 5 bases at V and 6 bases at J, with 8 bases between. There are 11 residues in the CDR3. In DNA form, the CDR3 reads TGCAGTGCTGCGGAGAGCAATGAGCAGTTCTTC. Translation: CSAAESNEQFF.

The chain joins TRBV4-1 to TRBJ2-7, with 15 bases that match TRBD2. Germline CDR1 and CDR2: MGHRA and YSYEKL. V was pared by 3 bases and J by 4 bases, with 7 bases of the junction left unmatched. The CDR3 runs to 17 residues. CDR3 loop: CASSQAGLAGGMYEQYF. The CDR3 coding sequence is TGCGCCAGCAGCCAGGCGGGACTAGCGGGAGGAATGTACGAGCAGTACTTC.

The chain recombines TRBV9 with TRBJ1-5; 10 nucleotides agree with TRBD1. The J segment lost 5 bases and the V segment lost 3 bases, leaving 8 bases of the junction unmatched. Per germline, CDR1 SGDLS and CDR2 YYNGEE. CDR3 length equals 16 residues. The CDR3 region is CASSGGYGTGDQPQHF. The CDR3 coding sequence is TGTGCCAGCAGCGGAGGGTACGGGACAGGGGATCAGCCCCAGCATTTT.

The V and J genes are TRBV5-1 and TRBJ2-2, with TRBD1 matching over 8 bases. This CDR3 spans 13 amino acids. The V and J ends lost 9 bases and 5 bases, in that order; junction bases with no gene match: 6. Germline V gene lookup returns CDR1 SGHRS and CDR2 YFSETQ. The DNA of the CDR3 is TGCGCCACCGGGCAGGGGGCGACCGGGGAGCTGTTTTTT. Translating gives CATGQGATGELFF.

This chain uses TRBV27 with TRBJ2-7; 7 bases are shared with TRBD1. The CDR3 spans 13 residues. Looked up from germline, CDR1 is MNHEY and CDR2 is SMNVEV (reference sequence). The V gene end was trimmed by 3 bases and the J gene end by 5 bases; junction bases not matched to a gene: 4. The chain's CDR3 is CASSFTGANEQYF. The DNA for the CDR3 is TGTGCCAGCAGTTTTACAGGGGCCAACGAGCAGTACTTC.

The chain recombines TRBV11-3 with TRBJ2-2, with D maybe TRBD2 (7 bases). The germline gives CDR1 SGHNT, CDR2 YENEEA. The V end lost 1 base, the J end lost 6 bases, and 15 bases lay between the germline ends. The CDR3 is 16 amino acids. CDR3 protein: CASSLGGGGSSGELFF. The CDR3 nucleotides are TGTGCCAGCAGCTTAGGCGGGGGCGGGTCCTCCGGGGAGCTGTTTTTT.

The DNA of the CDR3 is TGTGCCAGTAGTCCCGGGAACTCGAACACCGGGGAGCTGTTTTTT. Its protein is CASSPGNSNTGELFF. The genes are TRBV19 and TRBJ2-2; D possibly corresponds to TRBD2 (5 bases). Looked up from germline, CDR1 is LNHDA and CDR2 is SQIVND (reference sequence). This CDR3 contains 15 residues. Trimming stripped 5 bases from V and 0 bases from J, with 10 bases between. The full variable domain, completed using reference TRBV19 and TRBJ2-2, is DGGITQSPKYLFRKEGQNVTLSCEQNLNHDAMYWYRQDPGQGLRLIYYSQIVNDFQKGDIAEGYSVSREKKESFPLTVTSAQKNPTAFYLCASSPGNSNTGELFFGEGSRLTVL.

The chain is built from TRBV15 and TRBJ2-1; 7 bases match TRBD1. The CDR3 covers 13 residues. Unmatched junction bases numbered 0, after V lost 0 bases and J lost 7 bases. Germline V gives CDR1 LNHNV, CDR2 YYDKDF (reference sequence). The CDR3, as DNA: TGTGCCACCAGCAGAGACAGGGGGAATGAGCAGTTCTTC. Translation: CATSRDRGNEQFF.

The chain recombines TRBV29-1 with TRBJ2-5; unclear D gene. The CDR3 loop spans 12 amino acids. The germline V gene encodes CDR1 SQVTM and CDR2 ANQGSEA. Trimming took off 2 bases at V and 3 bases at J, with 7 bases between the two ends. This CDR3 is CSVETVKETQYF. CDR3 DNA sequence: TGCAGCGTTGAAACAGTAAAAGAGACCCAGTACTTC.

The V call is TRBV4-3, the J call TRBJ1-5, with D possibly TRBD1 on 5 matching bases. Germline loops: CDR1 LGHNA, CDR2 YSLEER. This CDR3 comprises 15 residues. Deletions cut 0 bases from V and 1 base from J, with 7 bases between. The CDR3 coding sequence is TGCGCCAGCAGCCAAGATAAGGGGAGCAATCAGCCCCAGCATTTT. Amino acids: CASSQDKGSNQPQHF.

This clone has just one count. The chain uses TRBV28 and TRBJ1-5; no clear D. Trimming stripped 6 bases from V and 0 bases from J, with 9 bases between. The CDR3 extends over 14 amino acids. Per germline, CDR1 MDHEN and CDR2 SYDVKM. CDR3: CASSPVFSNQPQHF. The DNA for the CDR3 is TGTGCCAGCAGCCCCGTCTTTAGCAATCAGCCCCAGCATTTT. Drawing the rest from reference TRBV28 and TRBJ1-5, the complete variable domain is DVKVTQSSRYLVKRTGEKVFLECVQDMDHENMFWYRQDPGLGLRLIYFSYDVKMKEKGDIPEGYSVSREKKERFSLILESASTNQTSMYLCASSPVFSNQPQHFGDGTRLSIL.

The chain recombines TRBV4-2 with TRBJ1-5; 7 positions agree with TRBD1. Trimming cost V 5 bases and J 5 bases; bases outside gene matches: 9. Germline values: CDR1 LGHNA, CDR2 YNFKEQ. CDR3 length: 15 residues. DNA of the CDR3: TGTGCCAGCAGCGAACGGGACAGCCGGGATCAGCCCCAGCATTTT. Translation gives CASSERDSRDQPQHF.

The genes are TRBV19 and TRBJ1-1; 7 bases are shared with TRBD1. V was clipped by 5 bases and J by 5 bases; unmatched bases: 2. The CDR3 has 12 residues. The germline V gene has CDR1 LNHDA and CDR2 SQIVND (reference sequence). The CDR3 reads CASSVQGTEAFF. Here the CDR3 DNA reads TGTGCCAGTAGTGTACAGGGGACTGAAGCTTTCTTT.

The rearrangement uses TRBV27 and TRBJ2-1; tentative D call: TRBD1 (5 bases). The CDR3 is 13 amino acids. Germline CDR1 MNHEY, CDR2 SMNVEV (reference sequence). Trimming left V 2 bases short and J 9 bases short, with 11 bases between. The CDR3 DNA reads TGTGCCAGCAGTTTAGAAGGGGTGGGTGAGCAGTTCTTC. It specifies CASSLEGVGEQFF.